The 26 T cell receptor beta chains below all came from one sample that was sequenced in a study of T cells in Graves' hyperthyroidism and ophthalmopathy. Researchers took RNA transcripts and amplified the TCR beta CDR3 regions from them. Primed by the HTBI set, a first-round RT-PCR was run on the TCR CDR3. TCRdb reprocessed the multiplex PCR reads with MiXCR, giving one entry per CDR3 protein. The table has under 750,000 distinct CDR3 sequences, roughly a sixth seen once; the top ten hold approximately 15%. Specimen: blood. These receptors all stem from a woman aged 45-65 years with Graves' hyperthyroidism that later progressed to Graves' ophthalmopathy.

This clonotype appeared once. The CDR3 loop reads CASRWAGRNEKLFF. In DNA, the CDR3 is TGTGCCAGCCGCTGGGCGGGAAGGAATGAAAAACTGTTTTTT. The chain recombines TRBV19 with TRBJ1-4; no clear D gene. V was pared by 9 bases and J by 5 bases, with 16 bases between. CDR3 length: 14 amino acids. CDR1 is LNHDA and CDR2 is SQIVND in the germline V gene (reference sequence).

This clonotype was seen at least ten times. The V call is TRBV2, the J call TRBJ2-1, with 8 bases fitting TRBD2. Trimming cost V 6 bases and J 7 bases; bases outside gene matches: 8. CDR1 and CDR2 from the germline V gene are SNHLY and FYNNEI. CDR3 length: 14 amino acids. CDR3 DNA: TGTGCCAGCAGAGGCGGGGGGCCCAGAAATGAGCAGTTCTTC. Translated, it gives CASRGGGPRNEQFF.

The table lists this clonotype with many counts. The chain combines TRBV5-8 with TRBJ2-3, with TRBD2 identical over 7 bases. With 5 bases clipped from V and 0 bases from J, the junction kept 9 bases outside the gene matches. The CDR3 runs to 16 residues. Germline loops: CDR1 SGHTS, CDR2 YDEGEE. The CDR3, as DNA: TGTGCCAGCAGATCTGGACTAGGCCATAGCACAGATACGCAGTATTTT. This translates into CASRSGLGHSTDTQYF. Full variable domain (missing parts from reference TRBV5-8 and TRBJ2-3): EAGVTQSPTHLIKTRGQQATLRCSPISGHTSVYWYQQALGLGLQFLLWYDEGEERNRGNFPPRFSGRQFPNYSSELNVNALELEDSALYLCASRSGLGHSTDTQYFGPGTRLTVL.

On this clonotype itself: No DNA is shown, since the ends of the CDR3 on it are uncertain; the CDR3 is the one TCRdb lists. This rearrangement joins TRBV20-1 to TRBJ2-2; the table's D call of TRBD1 was not tested on the DNA. Germline assignment: CDR1 DFQATT and CDR2 SNEGSKA (reference sequence). Including both end residues, the CDR3 is 15 amino acids long. CDR3 amino acids: CSAQGTGGLPGSCFF.

This clonotype was seen more than once but under ten times. V gene TRBV10-1 combines with J gene TRBJ2-5, with 7 bases that match TRBD2. Germline V CDR1 and CDR2: WNHNN, SYGVQD (reference sequence). Trimming at V came to 4 bases and at J to 5 bases, leaving 7 bases not matched to a gene. The CDR3 is 14 residues long. CDR3 sequence: CASSAGREEETQYF. For the CDR3, the DNA is TGCGCCAGCAGTGCAGGGAGGGAAGAGGAGACCCAGTACTTC.

In its sample, this clonotype was seen a few times. The chain uses TRBV9 and TRBJ2-3; D assignment may be TRBD1 or TRBD2 (5 bases each). Germline values: CDR1 SGDLS, CDR2 YYNGEE. With 4 bases removed from V and 8 bases from J, the gap between germline ends came to 26 bases. This CDR3 has 17 residues. CDR3 in amino acids: CASSPRRARDPGGTQYF. Here the CDR3 DNA reads TGTGCCAGCAGCCCCCGCCGGGCCAGGGACCCTGGGGGTACGCAGTATTTT. The whole variable domain, filled in from reference TRBV9 and TRBJ2-3, reads DSGVTQTPKHLITATGQRVTLRCSPRSGDLSVYWYQQSLDQGLQFLIQYYNGEERAKGNILERFSAQQFPDLHSELNLSSLELGDSALYFCASSPRRARDPGGTQYFGPGTRLTVL.

The table lists this clonotype with many counts. The chain employs TRBV20-1 and TRBJ1-2, with D perhaps matching TRBD1 (5 bases). The V gene's germline CDR1 is DFQATT and CDR2 SNEGSKA (reference sequence). This CDR3 contains 12 residues. Trimming pared 3 bases from V and 2 bases from J, leaving 7 bases between. Written as DNA, the CDR3 is TGCAGTGCTAGGGACATCAACTATGGCTACACCTTC. Amino acid sequence: CSARDINYGYTF.

Only a few counts were recorded for this clonotype. The junction and the germline gene differ at one end; a read error may be behind it. The chain uses TRBV7-7 and TRBJ2-2, with 8 bases matching TRBD1. The CDR3 is 15 amino acids. The V gene's germline CDR1 is SSHAT and CDR2 FNYEAQ (reference sequence). CDR3 in DNA: TGTGCTAGCAGCTTAGCAGGGGGCGCGTCCGGGGAGCTGTTTTTT. It specifies CASSLAGGASGELFF.

V is TRBV20-1 and J is TRBJ1-1; D not resolved. CDR1 and CDR2 from the germline V gene are DFQATT and SNEGSKA (reference sequence). Between the trimmed V and J ends, which lost 0 bases and 5 bases, there was a span of 16 bases. This CDR3 is built from 15 residues. The CDR3 nucleotides are TGCAGTGCTAGAGATCGCTCCACAAGAGGTACTGAAGCTTTCTTT. Amino acids: CSARDRSTRGTEAFF.

This clonotype has more than one count but fewer than ten. V gene TRBV5-4 combines with J gene TRBJ2-3; 11 bases line up with TRBD1. This CDR3 has 14 amino acids. V was clipped by 4 bases and J by 6 bases; unmatched bases: 4. From germline, CDR1 is SGHNT and CDR2 YYREEE (reference sequence). The CDR3 region has the DNA TGTGCCAGCAGCCGGACAGGGGGCCGGGATACGCAGTATTTT. This translates into CASSRTGGRDTQYF.

This chain connects TRBV29-1 to TRBJ1-5; TRBD1 might be the D (5 bases). The CDR3 loop spans 14 amino acids. V was cut by 1 base and J by 5 bases, with 12 bases left in between. Germline lookup yields CDR1 SQVTM and CDR2 ANQGSEA. The CDR3: CSVEGGTGDQPQHF. The CDR3 DNA is TGCAGCGTTGAAGGGGGGACTGGCGATCAGCCCCAGCATTTT.

The sample holds many counts of this clonotype. The chain uses TRBV14 and TRBJ2-7, with D maybe TRBD2 (6 bases). CDR3 size: 13 residues. Germline lookup yields CDR1 SGHDN and CDR2 FVKESK. The V end lost 2 bases, the J end lost 7 bases, and 12 bases lay between the germline ends. CDR3 sequence (DNA): TGTGCCAGCAGCCAAAATTGGGGGGAAGAGCAGTACTTC. Protein product: CASSQNWGEEQYF.

The rearrangement uses TRBV7-8 and TRBJ2-1; possibly TRBD1 for D (6 bases). V dropped 4 bases and J dropped 4 bases, with 14 bases sitting between them. CDR1 SGHVS and CDR2 FQNEAQ come from the germline V gene. The CDR3 covers 15 residues. CDR3 sequence reads: CASSSQDRRYNEQFF. The CDR3 region has the DNA TGTGCCAGCAGCTCCCAGGACAGAAGGTACAATGAGCAGTTCTTC.

As to this clonotype: One base away lies a much larger clone, so this may be a sequencing read error. V is TRBV20-1 and J is TRBJ2-7, with TRBD1 matching 7 bases. Germline V gives CDR1 DFQATT, CDR2 SNEGSKA (reference sequence). This CDR3 has 14 amino acids. V shed 2 bases, J shed 7 bases, and the junction held 11 bases outside the gene matches. The chain's CDR3 is CSARWPGARGEQYF. Written as DNA, the CDR3 is TGCAGTGCTAGATGGCCAGGGGCCAGGGGGGAGCAGTACTTC.

The rearrangement joins TRBV5-4 to TRBJ2-5, with 13 positions matching TRBD2. Per germline, CDR1 SGHNT and CDR2 YYREEE (reference sequence). The CDR3 sequence is 15 residues long. Trimming removed 4 bases from V and 5 bases from J; junction bases left unmatched: 5. The CDR3 loop is CASSPTSGGWETQYF. CDR3 bases: TGTGCCAGCAGCCCGACTAGCGGGGGGTGGGAGACCCAGTACTTC.

The CDR3 region is CASDKSSSGANVLTF. CDR3 nucleotide sequence: TGTGCCAGTGACAAGAGTAGCTCTGGGGCCAACGTCCTGACTTTC. The J gene is TRBJ2-6, the V gene TRBV19; D is unclear. The V end was cut by 8 bases, the J end by 0 bases, with 11 bases between. CDR1 is LNHDA, CDR2 SQIVND, per germline (reference sequence). The CDR3 is 15 amino acids.

In regard to this clonotype: Given a much more abundant clone one base away, this may be a read error. The chain is built from TRBV5-6 and TRBJ1-1; 7 positions match TRBD1. The CDR3 is 14 amino acids. In germline, CDR1 is SGHDT, CDR2 YYEEEE. The CDR3 nucleotides are TGTGCCAGCAGGGCAGGGGGTGGAAACACTAAAGCTTTCTTT. It is translated as CASRAGGGNTKAFF.

This clonotype was found a few times. The V call is TRBV29-1, the J call TRBJ2-1; a possible D gene is TRBD2 (5 bases). V was pared by 0 bases and J by 0 bases, with 9 bases between. This CDR3 is 15 amino acids long. In germline, CDR1 is SQVTM, CDR2 ANQGSEA. CDR3 residues: CSVEETTLSYNEQFF. CDR3 bases: TGCAGCGTTGAAGAGACTACCCTCTCCTACAATGAGCAGTTCTTC.

The chain links TRBV12-3 or TRBV12-4 to TRBJ2-3; 9 bases are shared with TRBD1. This CDR3 is 14 amino acids long. With 7 bases clipped from V and 6 bases from J, the junction kept 8 bases outside the gene matches. The CDR3 spells CASNTQGAIDTQYF. In nucleotides, the CDR3 is TGTGCCAGCAACACACAGGGGGCGATTGATACGCAGTATTTT.

This clonotype has at least ten counts. The gene calls are TRBV5-1 and TRBJ1-1, with 8 bases fitting TRBD1. Germline V gives CDR1 SGHRS, CDR2 YFSETQ. The ends lost 0 bases at V and 4 bases at J; junction bases unmatched: 8. The CDR3 is 16 amino acids. CDR3 in DNA: TGCGCCAGCAGCTTGGCGGGGGACAGGCTGAGCACTGAAGCTTTCTTT. As protein: CASSLAGDRLSTEAFF.

The chain employs TRBV19 and TRBJ1-2; no clear D gene. Trimming shortened V by 1 base and J by 4 bases, and 19 bases separated the two germline ends. Germline V gives CDR1 LNHDA, CDR2 SQIVND (reference sequence). This CDR3 has 17 amino acids. CDR3 residues: CASSIVVAATASYGYTF. The CDR3 nucleotides read TGTGCCAGTAGTATAGTTGTGGCGGCGACTGCCTCCTATGGCTACACCTTC.

The chain has TRBV12-5 and TRBJ1-5; TRBD1 is a possible D gene (6 bases). Deletions cut 0 bases from V and 4 bases from J, with 16 bases between. CDR3 length: 17 amino acids. Germline V gene lookup returns CDR1 LGHNT and CDR2 FRNRAP. Here the CDR3 DNA reads TGTGCTAGTGGTTTGGTAGAAACAGGGTATGATAATCAGCCCCAGCATTTT. Residues: CASGLVETGYDNQPQHF.

The rearrangement links TRBV30 to TRBJ1-6; D is perhaps TRBD1 (5 bases). V was clipped by 3 bases and J by 0 bases, with 15 bases between them. Germline V lookup: CDR1 GTSNPN, CDR2 SVGIG (reference sequence). The CDR3 spans 17 residues. The CDR3 loop reads CAWSGGAGSSYNSPLHF. DNA for the CDR3: TGTGCCTGGAGCGGGGGTGCCGGGAGCTCCTATAATTCACCCCTCCACTTT.

This clonotype was seen ten or more times. The chain links TRBV5-1 to TRBJ1-1; TRBD1 is a possible D gene (6 bases). Between the trimmed V and J ends, which lost 0 bases and 0 bases, there was a span of 12 bases. From germline, CDR1 is SGHRS and CDR2 YFSETQ. The CDR3 sequence is 16 residues long. In DNA, the CDR3 is TGCGCCAGCAGCTTGGTCTTGGACAGCTTGAACACTGAAGCTTTCTTT. Encoded protein: CASSLVLDSLNTEAFF.

This clonotype was recorded many times. The V gene is TRBV20-1, the J gene TRBJ1-1; no clear D gene. V dropped 0 bases and J dropped 1 base, with 12 bases sitting between them. The germline gives CDR1 DFQATT, CDR2 SNEGSKA (reference sequence). This CDR3 has 15 amino acids. CDR3 in DNA: TGCAGTGCTAGAGATCTTCTCGGGGAGAACACTGAAGCTTTCTTT. Residues: CSARDLLGENTEAFF.

This clonotype has just a few counts. DNA of the CDR3: TGTGCCACCAGCAGAGGGGCGGTGAATCAGCCCCAGCATTTT. Amino acids: CATSRGAVNQPQHF. The chain employs TRBV15 and TRBJ1-5; D uncertain. The CDR3 loop spans 14 amino acids. Looked up from germline, CDR1 is LNHNV and CDR2 is YYDKDF (reference sequence). V gave up 1 base and J gave up 4 bases, with 8 bases separating them.